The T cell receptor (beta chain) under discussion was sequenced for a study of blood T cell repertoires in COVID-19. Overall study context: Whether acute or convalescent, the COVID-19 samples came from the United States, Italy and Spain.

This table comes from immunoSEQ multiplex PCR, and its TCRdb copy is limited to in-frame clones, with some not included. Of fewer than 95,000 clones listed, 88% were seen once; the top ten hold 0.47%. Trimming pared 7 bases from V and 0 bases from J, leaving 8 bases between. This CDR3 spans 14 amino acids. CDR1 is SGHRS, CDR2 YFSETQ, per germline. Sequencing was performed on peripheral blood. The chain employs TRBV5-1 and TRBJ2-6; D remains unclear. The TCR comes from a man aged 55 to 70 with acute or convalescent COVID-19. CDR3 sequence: CASATASGANVLTF. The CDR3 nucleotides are TGCGCCAGCGCCACAGCCTCTGGGGCCAACGTCCTGACTTTC.